This T cell receptor (beta chain) is drawn from a study of T cells in tumors after PD-1 blockade. Whole-study context: A subset received ongoing vismodegib 150 mg daily alongside anti-PD-1 therapy.

Libraries were prepared by immunoSEQ multiplex PCR; TCRdb keeps only in-frame clonotypes and omits some of them. The sample yields around 45,000 clones, more than 70% seen once. This clone was observed a few times. Germline values: CDR1 LGHNA, CDR2 YNFKEQ. The CDR3 spans 15 residues. V was pared by 3 bases and J by 5 bases, with 14 bases between. The sequence came from a human donor with basal cell carcinoma. The sequencing used PBMCs, collected before anti-PD-1 treatment. The gene calls are TRBV4-2 and TRBJ1-5; D is ambiguous. The CDR3 region has the DNA TGTGCCAGCAGCCAGGAAGTCTGGACGGATCAGCCCCAGCATTTT. This encodes CASSQEVWTDQPQHF.